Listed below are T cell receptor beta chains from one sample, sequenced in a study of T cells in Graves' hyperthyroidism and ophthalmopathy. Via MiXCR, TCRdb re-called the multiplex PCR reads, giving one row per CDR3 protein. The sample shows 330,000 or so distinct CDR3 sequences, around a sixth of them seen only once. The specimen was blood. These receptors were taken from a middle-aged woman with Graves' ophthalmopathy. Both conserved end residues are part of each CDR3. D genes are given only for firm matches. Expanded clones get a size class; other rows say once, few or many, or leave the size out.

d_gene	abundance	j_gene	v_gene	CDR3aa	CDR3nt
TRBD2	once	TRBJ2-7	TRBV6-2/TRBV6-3	CATRRRGVPYEQYF	TGTGCCACTAGGAGGCGGGGGGTACCCTACGAGCAGTACTTC
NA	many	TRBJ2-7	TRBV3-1	CASSQDHVGSYEQYF	TGTGCCAGCAGCCAAGATCACGTCGGAAGCTACGAGCAGTACTTC
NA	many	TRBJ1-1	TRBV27	CASRGWTHGLEAFF	TGTGCCAGCAGGGGTTGGACGCACGGTTTAGAAGCTTTCTTT
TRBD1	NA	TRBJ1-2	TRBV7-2	CASSADRGPNYGYTF	TGTGCCAGCAGCGCAGACAGGGGGCCAAACTATGGCTACACCTTC
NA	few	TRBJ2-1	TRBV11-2	CASSLDLLAVGEQFF	TGTGCCAGCAGCTTAGACCTATTGGCGGTGGGTGAGCAGTTCTTC
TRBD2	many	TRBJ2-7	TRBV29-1	CSVGLLPGLAGGPHEQYF	TGCAGCGTTGGATTACTCCCGGGACTAGCGGGAGGGCCTCACGAGCAGTACTTC
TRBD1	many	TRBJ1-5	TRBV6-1	CASSKPGTASYSNQPQHF	TGTGCCAGCAGTAAACCCGGGACAGCATCATATAGCAATCAGCCCCAGCATTTT
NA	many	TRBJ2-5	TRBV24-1	CATSGRGRETQYF	TGTGCCACCAGTGGCCGGGGGCGAGAGACCCAGTACTTC
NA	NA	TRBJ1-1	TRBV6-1	CASSLGGSGIEAFF	TGTGCCAGCAGCCTTGGGGGTAGCGGCATTGAAGCTTTCTTT
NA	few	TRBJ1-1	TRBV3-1	CASSSHRGNTEAFF	TGTGCCAGCAGCTCACACCGGGGGAACACTGAAGCTTTCTTT
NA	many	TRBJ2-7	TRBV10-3	CAISESSLSEQYF	TGTGCCATCAGTGAGTCGAGTCTGAGCGAGCAGTACTTC
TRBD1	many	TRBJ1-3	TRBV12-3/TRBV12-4	CASGTGRNSGNTIYF	TGTGCCAGCGGGACAGGGAGAAACTCTGGAAACACCATATATTTT
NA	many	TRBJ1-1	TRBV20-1	CSASHNRVTEAFF	TGCAGTGCTAGCCACAACAGGGTAACTGAAGCTTTCTTT
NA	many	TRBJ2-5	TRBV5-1	CASSHGLLINQETQYF	TGCGCCAGCAGCCACGGACTGCTAATCAACCAAGAGACCCAGTACTTC
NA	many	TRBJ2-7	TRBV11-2	CASSLSSATPYEQYF	TGTGCCAGCAGCTTATCTAGCGCGACCCCTTACGAGCAGTACTTC
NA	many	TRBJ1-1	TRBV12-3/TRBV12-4	CASSLGGSGNTEAFF	TGTGCCAGCAGTTTGGGGGGGTCAGGGAACACTGAAGCTTTCTTT
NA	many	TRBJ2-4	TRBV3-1	CASSQLVDGENIQYF	TGTGCCAGCAGCCAACTAGTAGACGGAGAAAACATTCAGTACTTC
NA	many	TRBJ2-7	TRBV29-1	CSVEVETTYEQYF	TGCAGCGTTGAAGTGGAGACCACCTACGAGCAGTACTTC
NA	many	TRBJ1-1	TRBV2	CASRRHNTEAFF	TGTGCCAGCAGGAGGCATAACACTGAAGCTTTCTTT
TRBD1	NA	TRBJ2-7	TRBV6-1	CASSPDRVLVYYEQYF	TGTGCCAGCAGTCCGGACAGGGTCCTAGTTTACTACGAGCAGTACTTC
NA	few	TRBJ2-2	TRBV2	CASSAVGGTGELFF	TGTGCCAGCAGTGCTGTAGGCGGGACCGGGGAGCTGTTTTTT
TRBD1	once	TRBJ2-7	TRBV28	CASSLSGQASYEQYF	TGTGCCAGCAGTCTTTCAGGACAGGCCTCCTACGAGCAGTACTTC
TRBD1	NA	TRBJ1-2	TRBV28	CASSQNRGGQNYGYTF	TGTGCCAGCAGTCAAAACAGGGGTGGGCAGAACTATGGCTACACCTTC
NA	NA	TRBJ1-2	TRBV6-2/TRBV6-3	CASSHGHNYGYTF	TGTGCCAGCAGTCATGGACACAACTATGGCTACACCTTC
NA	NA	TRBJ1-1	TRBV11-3	CASSFVGTNTEAFF	TGTGCCAGCAGCTTTGTAGGCACGAACACTGAAGCTTTCTTT
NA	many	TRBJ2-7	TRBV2	CASTSYEQYF	TGTGCCAGCACCTCCTACGAGCAGTACTTC
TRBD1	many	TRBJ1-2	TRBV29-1	CSVWDRGQVFYGGYTF	TGCAGCGTTTGGGACAGGGGGCAAGTCTTTTACGGTGGCTACACCTTC
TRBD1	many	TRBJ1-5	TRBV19	CASSVGEGAGQPQHF	TGTGCCAGTAGTGTCGGAGAGGGGGCCGGTCAGCCCCAGCATTTT
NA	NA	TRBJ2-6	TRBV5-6	CASSLVLSGNGANVLTF	TGTGCCAGCAGCTTGGTGCTTTCAGGGAATGGGGCCAACGTCCTGACTTTC
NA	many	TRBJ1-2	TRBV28	CASSLSTDLYGYTF	TGTGCCAGCAGTTTATCCACCGACCTTTATGGCTACACCTTC
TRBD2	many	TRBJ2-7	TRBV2	CARRTSGSYEQYF	TGTGCCAGGCGGACTAGCGGGAGCTACGAGCAGTACTTC
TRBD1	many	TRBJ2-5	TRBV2	CASSGTGVVGETQYF	TGTGCCAGCTCCGGGACAGGGGTGGTGGGAGAGACCCAGTACTTC
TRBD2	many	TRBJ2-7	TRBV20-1	CSAFGLAGVTYEQYF	TGCAGTGCCTTCGGACTAGCGGGAGTTACCTACGAGCAGTACTTC
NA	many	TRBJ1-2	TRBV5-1	CASSLGYGQGYTF	TGCGCCAGCAGCTTGGGGTATGGTCAAGGCTACACCTTC
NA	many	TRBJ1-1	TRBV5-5	CASSPDNSVGAFF	TGTGCCAGCAGCCCTGACAATTCTGTCGGAGCTTTCTTT
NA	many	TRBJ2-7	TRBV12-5	CASGLVPGAAYEQYF	TGTGCTAGTGGTTTGGTACCGGGGGCCGCCTACGAGCAGTACTTC
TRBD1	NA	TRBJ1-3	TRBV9	CASSSRTGVEGNTIYF	TGTGCCAGCAGCTCCCGGACAGGGGTCGAAGGAAACACCATATATTTT
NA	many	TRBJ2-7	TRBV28	CASSLVLGHYEQYF	TGTGCCAGCAGTTTAGTTCTGGGCCACTACGAGCAGTACTTC
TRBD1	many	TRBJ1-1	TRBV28	CASSRNRGGIGTEAFF	TGTGCCAGCAGCCGAAACAGGGGGGGAATCGGCACTGAAGCTTTCTTT